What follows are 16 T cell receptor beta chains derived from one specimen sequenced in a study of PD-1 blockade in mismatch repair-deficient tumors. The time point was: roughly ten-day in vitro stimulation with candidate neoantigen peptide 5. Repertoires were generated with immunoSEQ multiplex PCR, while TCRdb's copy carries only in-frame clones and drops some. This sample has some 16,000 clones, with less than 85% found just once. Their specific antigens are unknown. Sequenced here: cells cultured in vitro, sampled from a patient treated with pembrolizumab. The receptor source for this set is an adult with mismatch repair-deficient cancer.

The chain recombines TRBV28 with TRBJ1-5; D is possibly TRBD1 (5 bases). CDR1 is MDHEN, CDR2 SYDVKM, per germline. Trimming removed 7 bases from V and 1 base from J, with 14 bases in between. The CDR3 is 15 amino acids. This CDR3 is CASNPAEGSNQPQHF. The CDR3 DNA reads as TGTGCCAGCAACCCTGCGGAGGGGAGCAATCAGCCCCAGCATTTT.

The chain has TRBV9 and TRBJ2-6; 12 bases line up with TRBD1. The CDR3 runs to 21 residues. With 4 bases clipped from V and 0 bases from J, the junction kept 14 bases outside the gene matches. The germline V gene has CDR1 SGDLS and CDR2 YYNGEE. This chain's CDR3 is CASSTRDRGPVLSSGANVLTF. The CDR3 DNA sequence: TGTGCCAGCAGCACCCGGGACAGGGGGCCTGTCCTCTCCTCTGGGGCCAACGTCCTGACTTTC. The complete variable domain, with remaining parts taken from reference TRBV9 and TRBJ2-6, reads DSGVTQTPKHLITATGQRVTLRCSPRSGDLSVYWYQQSLDQGLQFLIQYYNGEERAKGNILERFSAQQFPDLHSELNLSSLELGDSALYFCASSTRDRGPVLSSGANVLTFGAGSRLTVL.

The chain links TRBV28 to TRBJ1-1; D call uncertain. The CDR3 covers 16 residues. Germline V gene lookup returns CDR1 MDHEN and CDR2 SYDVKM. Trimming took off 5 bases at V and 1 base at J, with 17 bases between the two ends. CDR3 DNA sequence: TGTGCCAGCAGTCCACTAAAGTTGGAGGGGAACACTGAAGCTTTCTTT. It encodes CASSPLKLEGNTEAFF. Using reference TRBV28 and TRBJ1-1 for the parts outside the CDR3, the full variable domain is DVKVTQSSRYLVKRTGEKVFLECVQDMDHENMFWYRQDPGLGLRLIYFSYDVKMKEKGDIPEGYSVSREKKERFSLILESASTNQTSMYLCASSPLKLEGNTEAFFGQGTRLTVV.

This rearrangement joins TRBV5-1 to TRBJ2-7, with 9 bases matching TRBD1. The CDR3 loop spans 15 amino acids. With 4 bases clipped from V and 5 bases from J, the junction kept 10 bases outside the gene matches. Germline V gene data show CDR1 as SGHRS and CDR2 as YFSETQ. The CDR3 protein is CASSVTGGFSNEQYF. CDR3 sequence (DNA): TGCGCCAGCAGCGTCACAGGGGGCTTTTCCAACGAGCAGTACTTC.

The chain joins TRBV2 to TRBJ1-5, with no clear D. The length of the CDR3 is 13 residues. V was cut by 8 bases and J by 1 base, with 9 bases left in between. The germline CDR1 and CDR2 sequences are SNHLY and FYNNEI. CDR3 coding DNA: TGTGCCAGCTTGAGGGAAAGCAATCAGCCCCAGCATTTT. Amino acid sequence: CASLRESNQPQHF.

CDR3 sequence (DNA): TGTGCCAGCAGTCCCGACAGGGTGAGGCAAGAGACCCAGTACTTC. Translating it yields CASSPDRVRQETQYF. V gene TRBV2 combines with J gene TRBJ2-5; 7 nucleotides align to TRBD1. The CDR3 runs 15 residues. Germline assignment: CDR1 SNHLY and CDR2 FYNNEI. The ends lost 5 bases at V and 2 bases at J; junction bases unmatched: 8.

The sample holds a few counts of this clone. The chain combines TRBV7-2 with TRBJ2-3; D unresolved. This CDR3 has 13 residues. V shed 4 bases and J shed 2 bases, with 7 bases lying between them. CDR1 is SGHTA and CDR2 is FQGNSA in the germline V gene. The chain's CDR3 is CASSSRTTDTQYF. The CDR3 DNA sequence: TGTGCCAGCAGCTCCAGGACCACAGATACGCAGTATTTT.

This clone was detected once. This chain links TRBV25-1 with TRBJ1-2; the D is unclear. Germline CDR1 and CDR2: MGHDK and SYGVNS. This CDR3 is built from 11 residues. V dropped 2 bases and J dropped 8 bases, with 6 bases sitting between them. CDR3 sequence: CASSESVGYTF. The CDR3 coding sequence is TGTGCCAGCAGTGAAAGTGTCGGCTACACCTTC.

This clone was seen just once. The CDR3 spells CSVGGGVSLAHGYTF. The CDR3 DNA is TGCAGCGTTGGGGGTGGGGTCTCTCTGGCCCATGGCTACACCTTC. The chain joins TRBV29-1 to TRBJ1-2; no firm D call. Germline V lookup: CDR1 SQVTM, CDR2 ANQGSEA. Trimming took off 4 bases at V and 6 bases at J, with 21 bases between the two ends. The length of the CDR3 is 15 residues.

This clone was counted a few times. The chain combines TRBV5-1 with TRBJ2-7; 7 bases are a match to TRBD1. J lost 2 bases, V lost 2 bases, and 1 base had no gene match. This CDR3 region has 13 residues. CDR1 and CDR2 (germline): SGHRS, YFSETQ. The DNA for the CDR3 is TGCGCCAGCAGCTTCACAGGGGCCTACGAGCAGTACTTC. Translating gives CASSFTGAYEQYF.

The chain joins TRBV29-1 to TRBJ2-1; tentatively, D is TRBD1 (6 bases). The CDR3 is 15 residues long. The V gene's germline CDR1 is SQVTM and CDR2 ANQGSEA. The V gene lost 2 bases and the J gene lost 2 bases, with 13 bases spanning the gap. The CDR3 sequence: CSVERKQGPYNEQFF. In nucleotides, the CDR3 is TGCAGCGTTGAAAGGAAGCAGGGGCCCTACAATGAGCAGTTCTTC.

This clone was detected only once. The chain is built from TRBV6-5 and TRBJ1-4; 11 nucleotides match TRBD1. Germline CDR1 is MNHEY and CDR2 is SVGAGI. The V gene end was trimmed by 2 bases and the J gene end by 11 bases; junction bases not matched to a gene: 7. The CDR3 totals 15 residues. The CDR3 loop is CASSYVDRGQEKLFF. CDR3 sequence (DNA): TGTGCCAGCAGTTACGTGGACAGGGGGCAGGAGAAACTGTTTTTT.

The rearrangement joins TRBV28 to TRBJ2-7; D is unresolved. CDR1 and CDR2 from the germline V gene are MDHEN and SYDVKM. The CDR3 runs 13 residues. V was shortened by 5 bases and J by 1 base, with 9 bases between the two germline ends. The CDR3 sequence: CASSLAGSYEQYF. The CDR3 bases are TGTGCCAGCAGTCTCGCCGGGTCCTACGAGCAGTACTTC.

The CDR3 DNA reads as TGTGCCTGGATTACCGGGACATTCATTAGCAATCAGCCCCAGCATTTT. Its translation: CAWITGTFISNQPQHF. The rearrangement links TRBV19 to TRBJ1-5; D is perhaps TRBD1 (6 bases). The CDR3 has 16 residues. V was pared by 11 bases and J by 0 bases, with 20 bases between. In germline, CDR1 is LNHDA, CDR2 SQIVND (reference sequence).

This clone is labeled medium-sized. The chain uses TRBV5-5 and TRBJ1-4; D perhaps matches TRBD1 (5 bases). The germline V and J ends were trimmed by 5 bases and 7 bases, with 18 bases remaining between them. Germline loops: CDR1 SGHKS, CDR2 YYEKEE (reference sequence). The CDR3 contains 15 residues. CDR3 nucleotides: TGTGCCAGCAGTTTCCCCGGGGCCGACGGTGAAAAACTGTTTTTT. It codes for CASSFPGADGEKLFF.

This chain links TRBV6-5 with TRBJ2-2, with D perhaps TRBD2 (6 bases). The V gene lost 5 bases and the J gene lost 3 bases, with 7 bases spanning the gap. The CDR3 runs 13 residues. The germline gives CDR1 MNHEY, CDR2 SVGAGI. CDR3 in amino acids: CASSTSYTGELFF. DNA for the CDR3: TGTGCCAGCAGTACTAGCTACACCGGGGAGCTGTTTTTT.